The T cell receptor beta chain under discussion was sequenced for a study of blood T cell repertoires in COVID-19. At the level of the study: Researchers got acute and convalescent COVID-19 samples from the United States, Italy and Spain. From T cells, B-cell-depleted T cells, or PBMCs came the material, which was cDNA or gDNA.

Methods used by the authors: Amplified reference gene primers provided the basis for estimating nucleated cell counts. The method was immunoSEQ multiplex PCR; TCRdb's version includes in-frame clones alone and lacks a portion of them. V and J calls plus clone size are reproduced from that table; the DNA served to infer D and trimming. Here the sample spans about 35,000 clones, around 87% being singletons. CDR1 is MNHEY and CDR2 is SVGEGT in the germline V gene. The V end lost 6 bases, the J end lost 3 bases, and 9 bases lay between the germline ends. The CDR3 contains 12 residues. The rearrangement joins TRBV6-2 or TRBV6-3 to TRBJ2-7; D not certain. The source of this sequence is a human donor in a cohort sampled during active COVID-19. Sequencing was performed on peripheral blood. CDR3: CASSSNNYEQYF. The CDR3 DNA reads as TGTGCCAGCAGCTCAAACAACTACGAGCAGTACTTC.